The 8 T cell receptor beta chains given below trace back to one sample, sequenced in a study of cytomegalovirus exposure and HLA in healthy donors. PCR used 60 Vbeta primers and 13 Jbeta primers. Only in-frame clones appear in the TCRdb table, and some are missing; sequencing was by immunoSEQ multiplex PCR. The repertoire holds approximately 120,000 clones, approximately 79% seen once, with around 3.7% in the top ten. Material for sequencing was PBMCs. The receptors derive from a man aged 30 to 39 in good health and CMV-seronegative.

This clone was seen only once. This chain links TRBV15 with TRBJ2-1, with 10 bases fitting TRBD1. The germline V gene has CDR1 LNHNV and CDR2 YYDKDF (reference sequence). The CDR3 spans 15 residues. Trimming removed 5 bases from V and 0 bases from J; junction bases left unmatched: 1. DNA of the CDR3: TGTGCCACCAGCCGGGACAGGGGCTCCTACAATGAGCAGTTCTTC. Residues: CATSRDRGSYNEQFF.

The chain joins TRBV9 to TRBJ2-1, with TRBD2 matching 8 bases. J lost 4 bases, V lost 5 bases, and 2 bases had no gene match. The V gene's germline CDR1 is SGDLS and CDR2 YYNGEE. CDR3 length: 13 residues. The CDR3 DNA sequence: TGTGCCAGCAGAGGCGGGGGGTACAATGAGCAGTTCTTC. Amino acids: CASRGGGYNEQFF.

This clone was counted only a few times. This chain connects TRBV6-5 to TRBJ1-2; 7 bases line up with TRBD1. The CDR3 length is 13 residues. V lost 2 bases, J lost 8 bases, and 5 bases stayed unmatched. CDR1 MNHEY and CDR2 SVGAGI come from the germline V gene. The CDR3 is CASSYEGARGYTF. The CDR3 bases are TGTGCCAGCAGTTACGAGGGGGCGAGGGGCTACACCTTC.

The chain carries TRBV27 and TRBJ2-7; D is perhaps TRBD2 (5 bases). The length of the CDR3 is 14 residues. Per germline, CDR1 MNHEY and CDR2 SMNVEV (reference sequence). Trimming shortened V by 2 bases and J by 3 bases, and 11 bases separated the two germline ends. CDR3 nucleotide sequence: TGTGCCAGCAGTTTAACTAGAGACAACTACGAGCAGTACTTC. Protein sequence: CASSLTRDNYEQYF.

The CDR3 coding sequence is TGTGCCTGGAGAGAGGGCGGGAGCAATCAGCCCCAGCATTTT. Encoded protein: CAWREGGSNQPQHF. The chain joins TRBV30 to TRBJ1-5; D ambiguous. This CDR3 region has 14 residues. V was trimmed by 3 bases and J by 1 base, leaving 10 bases between them. Germline CDR1 GTSNPN, CDR2 SVGIG (reference sequence).

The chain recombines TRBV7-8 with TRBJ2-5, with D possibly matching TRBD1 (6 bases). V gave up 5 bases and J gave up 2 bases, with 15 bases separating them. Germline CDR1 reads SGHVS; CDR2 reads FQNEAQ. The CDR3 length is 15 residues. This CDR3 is CASSQSRTEQETQYF. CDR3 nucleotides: TGTGCCAGCAGCCAAAGCCGGACAGAGCAAGAGACCCAGTACTTC.

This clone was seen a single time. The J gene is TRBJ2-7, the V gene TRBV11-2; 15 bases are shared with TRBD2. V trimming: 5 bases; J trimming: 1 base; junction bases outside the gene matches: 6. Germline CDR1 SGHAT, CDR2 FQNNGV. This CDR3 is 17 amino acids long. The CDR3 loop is CASSTPGTSGGSYEQYF. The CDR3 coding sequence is TGTGCCAGCAGCACCCCCGGGACTAGCGGGGGGTCCTACGAGCAGTACTTC.

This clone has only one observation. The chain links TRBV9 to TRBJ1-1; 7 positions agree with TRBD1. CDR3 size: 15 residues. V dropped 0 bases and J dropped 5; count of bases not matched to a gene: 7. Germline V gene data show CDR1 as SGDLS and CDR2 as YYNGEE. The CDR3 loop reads CASSVEGTVMTEAFF. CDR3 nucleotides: TGTGCCAGCAGCGTAGAGGGGACAGTCATGACTGAAGCTTTCTTT.